This paragraph covers one TCR beta chain sequence. Its matching antigen is unknown. The sample carries other DNA sequences with the same CDR3. Method: immunoSEQ multiplex PCR; TCRdb's copy keeps in-frame clones and lacks some. The table records around 120,000 clones, over 75% of them present only once. The source of the sample is a study of T cell clones after liver transplantation. Study at large: TCRbeta sequencing after a pre-transplant mixed lymphocyte reaction identified graft-donor-reactive clones, later tracked in post-transplant blood. Draws occurred before transplant, before withdrawal, and after complete or failed withdrawal. Until 12-24 months post-transplant, subjects got standard immunosuppression and no induction. Findings and limits, study-wide: Compared with third party-reactive sequences, donor-reactive ones declined more, independent of withdrawal success.

Source: CD4+ T cells from blood, taken 12 months after liver transplant. The TCR originated in a human patient who received a liver transplant. Some T cells may be supplied by the graft donor.

The CDR3 DNA is TGTGCCAGCAGCCCGGGACTAGCAGGCACCGGGGAGCTGTTTTTT. It specifies CASSPGLAGTGELFF. The gene calls are TRBV7-3 and TRBJ2-2, with TRBD2 matching over 9 bases. CDR1 is SGHTA, CDR2 FQGTGA, per germline. Trimming at V came to 5 bases and at J to 4 bases, leaving 5 bases not matched to a gene. This CDR3 is built from 15 residues.